The TCR beta chain under discussion was sequenced for a study of shared clonotypes between healthy human individuals. Using immunoSEQ multiplex PCR, the repertoire was profiled, and TCRdb retains in-frame clones only, with some absent. The sample contains roughly 2,500,000 clones, over 85% of which appear only once. Germline V gene data show CDR1 as MNHNY and CDR2 as SVGAGI (reference sequence). Trimming left V 4 bases short and J 12 bases short, with 12 bases between. This CDR3 spans 11 amino acids. Study-wide results and limits: It was the non-shared clonotypes that had lower generation probabilities than clonotypes shared by all four donors.

This clone turned up a few times. What it binds is not known. The chain employs TRBV6-6 and TRBJ1-1, with unresolved D. This clonotype originated in a man younger than 35 in good health. Some clones in this sample may be carry-over from other donors' samples. Input material: naive CD4+ T cells from PBMCs. Subset denoted: CD45RA+ positively selected. This chain's CDR3 is CASSFLGMTFF. The CDR3 DNA follows: TGTGCCAGCAGTTTTCTTGGGATGACTTTCTTT.